The T cell receptor beta chain described here comes from a study of blood T cell repertoires in COVID-19. The germline gives CDR1 ENHRY, CDR2 SYGVKD. The CDR3 spans 12 residues. With V trimmed by 10 bases and J by 3 bases, 5 bases remained unmatched. Measured with immunoSEQ multiplex PCR; TCRdb has only the in-frame clones, and not every one. This sample has approximately 110,000 clones, with approximately 85% found just once. This receptor was obtained from a man aged 65 to 85 with acute or convalescent COVID-19. The gene calls are TRBV10-3 and TRBJ2-7; 8 bases line up with TRBD1. The sequenced sample consisted of peripheral blood. The CDR3 nucleotides read TGTGCCACCGAGACAGGGGACTACGAGCAGTACTTC. It codes for CATETGDYEQYF.